These 6 T cell receptor beta chains came from one sample sequenced in a study of OX40 agonist ivuxolimab in advanced cancers. Only in-frame clones appear in the TCRdb table, and some are missing; sequencing was by immunoSEQ multiplex PCR. The table includes 30,000 to 35,000 clones, roughly 89% detected once. The sample in question was CD4+ or CD8+ T cells sorted from blood, obtained in a trial of the OX40 agonist ivuxolimab. The receptors originated from an adult with an advanced solid tumor such as melanoma, head and neck, liver or kidney cancer.

J is TRBJ1-5 and V is TRBV6-5; D is undetermined. The length of the CDR3 is 13 residues. The V gene lost 6 bases and the J gene lost 6 bases, with 12 bases spanning the gap. CDR1 is MNHEY and CDR2 is SVGAGI in the germline V gene. The CDR3, as DNA: TGTGCCAGCAGCTCGGAGGGAACTCAGCCCCAGCATTTT. Translation: CASSSEGTQPQHF.

The chain employs TRBV28 and TRBJ2-7; maybe TRBD1 (6 bases). CDR1 is MDHEN and CDR2 is SYDVKM in the germline V gene. V lost 10 bases, J lost 5 bases, and 18 bases lay in between. The CDR3 loop spans 13 amino acids. The CDR3 nucleotides read TGTGCCACCCTATCCCCCAGGGGAGACGAGCAGTACTTC. Encoded protein: CATLSPRGDEQYF.

The rearrangement joins TRBV27 to TRBJ2-1; D perhaps matches TRBD2 (6 bases). From germline, CDR1 is MNHEY and CDR2 SMNVEV (reference sequence). The ends were cut back, 10 bases at V and 5 bases at J, with 18 bases in the middle. This CDR3 contains 14 residues. The CDR3 sequence is CAIRRGGVNNEQFF. The CDR3 DNA reads as TGTGCCATCCGGAGGGGCGGGGTAAACAATGAGCAGTTCTTC.

The chain recombines TRBV5-6 with TRBJ2-1; either TRBD1 or TRBD2 may supply D (5 bases each). In germline, CDR1 is SGHDT, CDR2 YYEEEE. The V gene lost 0 bases and the J gene lost 3 bases, with 10 bases spanning the gap. The CDR3 runs to 15 residues. The CDR3 spells CASSLVSGHYNEQFF. For the CDR3, the DNA is TGTGCCAGCAGCTTGGTTTCGGGGCACTACAATGAGCAGTTCTTC. Based on the CDR3 plus reference TRBV5-6 and TRBJ2-1, the full variable domain is DAGVTQSPTHLIKTRGQQVTLRCSPKSGHDTVSWYQQALGQGPQFIFQYYEEEERQRGNFPDRFSGHQFPNYSSELNVNALLLGDSALYLCASSLVSGHYNEQFFGPGTRLTVL.

This chain's CDR3 is CASSPPGNRGNTEAFF. The CDR3 DNA reads TGTGCCAGCTCACCACCGGGAAACAGGGGGAACACTGAAGCTTTCTTT. The J gene is TRBJ1-1, the V gene TRBV18; 7 nucleotides match TRBD1. V lost 0 bases to trimming and J lost 1 base; unmatched junction nucleotides: 5. Germline V CDR1 and CDR2: KGHSH, LQKENI. CDR3 length equals 16 residues.

This clone is judged hyperexpanded (1% or more). The CDR3 loop reads CASSPIVAETQYF. The CDR3 nucleotides read TGTGCCAGCTCACCGATAGTTGCAGAGACCCAGTACTTC. The chain is built from TRBV18 and TRBJ2-5; D is unclear. The CDR3 length is 13 residues. V lost 3 bases and J 4 bases, leaving 9 bases between the germline ends. CDR1 and CDR2 from the germline V gene are KGHSH and LQKENI.